The 22 T cell receptor beta chains presented below share a single source sample, sequenced in a study of shared clonotypes between healthy human individuals. Sequenced by immunoSEQ multiplex PCR; TCRdb stores in-frame clones only, minus some. Among approximately 110,000 clones listed, around 71% were seen once. The sequencing sample was made of memory CD8+ T cells sorted from blood. This sample's subset: CD45RO+ cells pooled with CCR7-negative TemRA cells. The receptors here all came from a woman aged 25 to 39 in good health.

V and J are TRBV21-1 and TRBJ2-7. TRBV21-1 corresponds to a pseudogene. CDR3 length: 15 residues. The CDR3 sequence: CASTQIRGRTYEQYF. The CDR3 nucleotides read TGTGCCAGCACCCAAATCCGGGGACGGACATACGAGCAGTACTTC.

The rearrangement joins TRBV28 to TRBJ2-1, with TRBD1 identical over 8 bases. The CDR3 extends over 14 amino acids. Per germline, CDR1 MDHEN and CDR2 SYDVKM. The V gene end was trimmed by 7 bases and the J gene end by 4 bases; junction bases not matched to a gene: 6. The CDR3, as DNA: TGTGCCAGCACCACGGACAGGGAGTACAATGAGCAGTTCTTC. This translates into CASTTDREYNEQFF.

The rearrangement joins TRBV29-1 to TRBJ2-1; 7 positions match TRBD2. The CDR3 spans 14 residues. Looked up from germline, CDR1 is SQVTM and CDR2 is ANQGSEA. The ends lost 4 bases at V and 9 bases at J; junction bases unmatched: 12. CDR3 DNA sequence: TGCAGCGTTGCAGGTGGGAGGGCCAGTGGTGAGCAGTTCTTC. Protein product: CSVAGGRASGEQFF.

The chain carries TRBV13 and TRBJ2-1, with TRBD2 identical over 7 bases. CDR1 is PRHDT and CDR2 is FYEKMQ in the germline V gene (reference sequence). The CDR3 loop spans 15 amino acids. Trimming at V came to 3 bases and at J to 9 bases, leaving 11 bases not matched to a gene. CDR3 in amino acids: CASSFGGSWGVEQFF. In DNA, the CDR3 is TGTGCCAGCAGCTTTGGCGGGAGTTGGGGTGTTGAGCAGTTCTTC. Complete variable domain (other parts from reference TRBV13 and TRBJ2-1): AAGVIQSPRHLIKEKRETATLKCYPIPRHDTVYWYQQGPGQDPQFLISFYEKMQSDKGSIPDRFSAQQFSDYHSELNMSSLELGDSALYFCASSFGGSWGVEQFFGPGTRLTVL.

This chain uses TRBV27 with TRBJ2-7; 7 nucleotides match TRBD1. Germline V CDR1 and CDR2: MNHEY, SMNVEV (reference sequence). With 9 bases clipped from V and 6 bases from J, the junction kept 11 bases outside the gene matches. The CDR3 spans 13 residues. CDR3: CASKGASGAEQYF. The DNA of the CDR3 is TGTGCCAGTAAGGGGGCCTCGGGTGCCGAGCAGTACTTC.

This clone was seen a handful of times. The chain links TRBV6-6 to TRBJ1-4; tentative D call: TRBD1 (5 bases). Deletions cut 3 bases from V and 5 bases from J, with 10 bases between. The CDR3 runs 14 residues. The germline V gene has CDR1 MNHNY and CDR2 SVGAGI (reference sequence). CDR3 nucleotides: TGTGCCAGCAGTTATGGGGCAGGGAATGAAAAACTGTTTTTT. As protein: CASSYGAGNEKLFF.

The rearrangement joins TRBV6-1 to TRBJ2-3, with 8 bases aligning to TRBD2. J was trimmed by 3 bases and V by 4 bases; bases with no gene match: 9. The length of the CDR3 is 16 residues. Germline CDR1 MNHNS, CDR2 SASEGT. CDR3 DNA: TGTGCCAGCAGTGGATTTGGACTAGCAGAAACAGATACGCAGTATTTT. Its protein is CASSGFGLAETDTQYF.

The rearrangement joins TRBV18 to TRBJ2-5; no reliable D call. This CDR3 region has 12 residues. V was trimmed by 4 bases and J by 3 bases, leaving 6 bases between them. Germline V CDR1 and CDR2: KGHSH, LQKENI. CDR3 residues: CASSQIKETQYF. CDR3 coding DNA: TGTGCCAGCTCACAGATAAAAGAGACCCAGTACTTC.

The chain uses TRBV7-9 and TRBJ2-3; D not certain. Germline loops: CDR1 SEHNR, CDR2 FQNEAQ (reference sequence). Trimming pared 5 bases from V and 0 bases from J, leaving 12 bases between. The length of the CDR3 is 15 residues. The DNA of the CDR3 is TGTGCCAGCAGCATCCGAGGTACTAGCACAGATACGCAGTATTTT. Translating it yields CASSIRGTSTDTQYF.

The chain carries TRBV10-3 and TRBJ2-7; no clear D gene. CDR1 is ENHRY and CDR2 is SYGVKD in the germline V gene. V shed 5 bases and J shed 0 bases, with 8 bases lying between them. The CDR3 sequence is 13 residues long. For the CDR3, the DNA is TGTGCCATCAGTTCGGACGGCTCCTACGAGCAGTACTTC. Its translation: CAISSDGSYEQYF.

This clone was counted a single time. The gene calls are TRBV6-6 and TRBJ1-5; weak D call: TRBD1 (6 bases). Trimming took 5 bases from V and 5 from J, leaving 13 bases between them. The V gene's germline CDR1 is MNHNY and CDR2 SVGAGI (reference sequence). This CDR3 is 14 amino acids long. The CDR3 loop is CASSHEGVYQPQHF. The CDR3 DNA follows: TGTGCCAGCAGTCACGAGGGGGTATATCAGCCCCAGCATTTT.

The V call is TRBV28, the J call TRBJ2-5; 11 positions agree with TRBD1. The CDR3 runs 16 residues. V dropped 4 bases and J dropped 4; count of bases not matched to a gene: 8. Germline V CDR1 and CDR2: MDHEN, SYDVKM. CDR3 protein: CASSSRPGQGGETQYF. The DNA for the CDR3 is TGTGCCAGCAGTTCAAGACCGGGACAGGGGGGAGAGACCCAGTACTTC.

The chain links TRBV5-6 to TRBJ2-7; 10 bases fit TRBD2. Germline loops: CDR1 SGHDT, CDR2 YYEEEE. V lost 1 base and J lost 3; bases outside the gene matches: 1. This CDR3 is built from 14 residues. The DNA of the CDR3 is TGTGCCAGCAGCTTGACTAGCGGGATCTACGAGCAGTACTTC. This sequence encodes CASSLTSGIYEQYF.

The genes are TRBV5-6 and TRBJ1-2; no definite D call. The CDR3 is 13 residues long. V was cut by 5 bases and J by 5 bases, with 13 bases left in between. The germline gives CDR1 SGHDT, CDR2 YYEEEE. This chain's CDR3 is CASSQDGFYGYTF. The CDR3 DNA reads as TGTGCCAGCAGTCAGGACGGATTTTATGGCTACACCTTC. Full variable domain (outside the CDR3, taken from reference TRBV5-6 and TRBJ1-2): DAGVTQSPTHLIKTRGQQVTLRCSPKSGHDTVSWYQQALGQGPQFIFQYYEEEERQRGNFPDRFSGHQFPNYSSELNVNALLLGDSALYLCASSQDGFYGYTFGSGTRLTVV.

The rearrangement joins TRBV18 to TRBJ2-6; a weak D match, TRBD1 (6 bases). Germline V gene sequence: CDR1 KGHSH, CDR2 LQKENI. This CDR3 is 16 amino acids long. Trimming pared 1 base from V and 2 bases from J, leaving 9 bases between. DNA for the CDR3: TGTGCCAGCTCACCACGACCAGGGGCTGGGGCCAACGTCCTGACTTTC. Residues: CASSPRPGAGANVLTF.

This chain uses TRBV19 with TRBJ1-2; a possible D gene is TRBD1 (5 bases). The V gene lost 1 base and the J gene lost 3 bases, with 18 bases spanning the gap. Germline V gives CDR1 LNHDA, CDR2 SQIVND (reference sequence). The CDR3 loop spans 17 amino acids. The CDR3 DNA sequence: TGTGCCAGTAGTATAGGACAGCGAGAGCTGGTGGACTATGGCTACACCTTC. As protein: CASSIGQRELVDYGYTF.

The chain couples TRBV28 to TRBJ2-5; D assignment may be TRBD1 or TRBD2 (5 bases each). Trimming took off 3 bases at V and 11 bases at J, with 22 bases between the two ends. Germline CDR1 MDHEN, CDR2 SYDVKM. The CDR3 runs 15 residues. The CDR3 bases are TGTGCCAGCAGTTTTGGCCCTGGCGAGGGGCGAGAGCAGTACTTC. Protein: CASSFGPGEGREQYF. Together with reference TRBV28 and TRBJ2-5, the CDR3 gives the full variable domain: DVKVTQSSRYLVKRTGEKVFLECVQDMDHENMFWYRQDPGLGLRLIYFSYDVKMKEKGDIPEGYSVSREKKERFSLILESASTNQTSMYLCASSFGPGEGREQYFGPGTRLLVL.

The rearrangement links TRBV7-2 to TRBJ1-2; 10 nucleotides match TRBD1. Germline V gene sequence: CDR1 SGHTA, CDR2 FQGNSA. This CDR3 has 17 residues. J gave up 4 bases and V 1 base, and 9 bases lay outside the gene matches. CDR3 in amino acids: CASSLVGFRDRGYGYTF. CDR3 in DNA: TGTGCCAGCAGCTTAGTTGGGTTTCGGGACAGGGGCTATGGCTACACCTTC.

The chain couples TRBV7-8 to TRBJ2-7; TRBD1 is a possible D gene (5 bases). V gave up 0 bases and J gave up 3 bases, with 15 bases separating them. The CDR3 loop spans 16 amino acids. Germline lookup yields CDR1 SGHVS and CDR2 FQNEAQ. In nucleotides, the CDR3 is TGTGCCAGCAGCTTAGCTTTGTGGGTCAGGGACTACGAGCAGTACTTC. Its protein is CASSLALWVRDYEQYF.

The chain couples TRBV15 to TRBJ2-3, with 7 bases aligning to TRBD2. V lost 7 bases, J lost 0 bases, and 10 bases stayed unmatched. Germline CDR1 is LNHNV and CDR2 is YYDKDF (reference sequence). This CDR3 region has 16 residues. The CDR3 coding sequence is TGTGCCACCAACAAGCGGGGTCCTTCTAGCACAGATACGCAGTATTTT. The encoded protein is CATNKRGPSSTDTQYF.

V gene TRBV14 combines with J gene TRBJ1-1; 11 positions match TRBD1. The CDR3 covers 17 residues. V lost 4 bases to trimming and J lost 1 base; unmatched junction nucleotides: 8. Germline CDR1 SGHDN, CDR2 FVKESK. The CDR3 region has the DNA TGTGCCAGCAGCCCTCGGGACAGGGGGAAGGAGAACACTGAAGCTTTCTTT. Translated: CASSPRDRGKENTEAFF.

This clone came up a few times. V gene TRBV6-1 combines with J gene TRBJ2-3; TRBD2 aligns across 14 bases. Germline CDR1 reads MNHNS; CDR2 reads SASEGT. The ends lost 1 base at V and 6 bases at J; junction bases unmatched: 12. This CDR3 comprises 19 residues. CDR3 sequence (DNA): TGTGCCAGCAGTGAAGAACCGGGACTAGCGGGAGTAAATAGCGATACGCAGTATTTT. As protein: CASSEEPGLAGVNSDTQYF.